This T cell receptor (beta chain) derives from a study of blood T cell repertoires in COVID-19. The overall study: Collection of acute and convalescent COVID-19 samples took place in the United States, Italy and Spain.

With respect to this clone: Other DNA variants within this sample encode the same CDR3.

V shed 1 base, J shed 6 bases, and the junction held 3 bases outside the gene matches. The germline gives CDR1 MGHRA, CDR2 YSYEKL. The CDR3 totals 14 residues. Under the authors' procedure: The authors estimated nucleated cell counts from reference gene primer amplification. Sequencing used immunoSEQ multiplex PCR; TCRdb keeps in-frame clones, though not all of them. V and J calls and clone size follow that table, whereas D and trimming were derived from the DNA. The table has roughly 250,000 clones, 85% to 90% seen once; the top ten hold approximately 12%. Followed over time, Seattle patients had been enrolled while infection was active.

The J gene is TRBJ2-1, the V gene TRBV4-1, with TRBD2 matching 7 bases. The sequence was obtained from a woman aged 25 to 39 with COVID-19, enrolled during active disease. The material sequenced was peripheral blood. Here the CDR3 reads CASSQAERGNEQFF. The CDR3 DNA sequence: TGCGCCAGCAGCCAAGCCGAGCGGGGCAATGAGCAGTTCTTC.